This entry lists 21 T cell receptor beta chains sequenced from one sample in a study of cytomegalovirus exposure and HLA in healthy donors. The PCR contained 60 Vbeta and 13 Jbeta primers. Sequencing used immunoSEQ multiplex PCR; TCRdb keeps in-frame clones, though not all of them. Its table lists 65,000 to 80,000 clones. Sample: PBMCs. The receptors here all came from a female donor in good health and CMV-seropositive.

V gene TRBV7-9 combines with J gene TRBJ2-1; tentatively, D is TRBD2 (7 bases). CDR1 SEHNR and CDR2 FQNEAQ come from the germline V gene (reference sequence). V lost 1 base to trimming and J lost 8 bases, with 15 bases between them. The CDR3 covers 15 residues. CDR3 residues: CASSLETGGKDEQFF. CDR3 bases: TGTGCCAGCAGCTTAGAGACGGGGGGCAAGGATGAGCAGTTCTTC.

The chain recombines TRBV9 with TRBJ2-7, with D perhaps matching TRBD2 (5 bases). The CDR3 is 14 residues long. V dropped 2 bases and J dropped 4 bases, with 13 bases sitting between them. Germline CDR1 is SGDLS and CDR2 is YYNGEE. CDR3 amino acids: CASSVTLEGYEQYF. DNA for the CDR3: TGTGCCAGCAGCGTGACCCTCGAGGGTTACGAGCAGTACTTC.

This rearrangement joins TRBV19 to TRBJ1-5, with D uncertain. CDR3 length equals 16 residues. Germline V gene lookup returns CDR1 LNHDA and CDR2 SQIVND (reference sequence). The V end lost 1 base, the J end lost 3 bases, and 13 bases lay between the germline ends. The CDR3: CASSIGIQRFNQPQHF. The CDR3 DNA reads TGTGCCAGTAGTATAGGGATCCAGAGGTTCAATCAGCCCCAGCATTTT.

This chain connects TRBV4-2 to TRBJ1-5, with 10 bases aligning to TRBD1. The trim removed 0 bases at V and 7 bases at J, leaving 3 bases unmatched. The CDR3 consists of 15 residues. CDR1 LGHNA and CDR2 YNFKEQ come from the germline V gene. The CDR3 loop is CASSQDRTGGQPQHF. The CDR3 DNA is TGTGCCAGCAGCCAAGATAGGACAGGGGGACAGCCCCAGCATTTT.

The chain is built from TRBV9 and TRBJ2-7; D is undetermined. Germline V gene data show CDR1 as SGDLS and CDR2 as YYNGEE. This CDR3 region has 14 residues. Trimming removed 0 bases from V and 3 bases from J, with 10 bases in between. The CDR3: CASSVAARSYEQYF. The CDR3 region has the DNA TGTGCCAGCAGCGTAGCTGCTAGAAGCTACGAGCAGTACTTC. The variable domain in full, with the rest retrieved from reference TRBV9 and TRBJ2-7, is DSGVTQTPKHLITATGQRVTLRCSPRSGDLSVYWYQQSLDQGLQFLIQYYNGEERAKGNILERFSAQQFPDLHSELNLSSLELGDSALYFCASSVAARSYEQYFGPGTRLTVT.

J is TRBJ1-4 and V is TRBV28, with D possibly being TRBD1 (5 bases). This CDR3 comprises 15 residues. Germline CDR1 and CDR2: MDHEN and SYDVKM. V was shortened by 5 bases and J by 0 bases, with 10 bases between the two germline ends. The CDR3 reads CASSATGATNEKLFF. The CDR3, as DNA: TGTGCCAGCAGTGCTACAGGAGCAACTAATGAAAAACTGTTTTTT.

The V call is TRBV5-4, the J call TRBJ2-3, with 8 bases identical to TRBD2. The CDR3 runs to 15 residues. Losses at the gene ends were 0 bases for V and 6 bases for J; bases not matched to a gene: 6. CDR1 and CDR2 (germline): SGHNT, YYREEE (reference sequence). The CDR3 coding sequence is TGTGCCAGCAGCTTGGCGGGAGCGGGGGCTGATACGCAGTATTTT. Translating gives CASSLAGAGADTQYF.

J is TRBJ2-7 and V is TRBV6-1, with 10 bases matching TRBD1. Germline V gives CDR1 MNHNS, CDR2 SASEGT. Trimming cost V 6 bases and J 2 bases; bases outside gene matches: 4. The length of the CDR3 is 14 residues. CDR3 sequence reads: CASSQGTGAYEQYF. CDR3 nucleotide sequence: TGTGCCAGCAGCCAAGGGACAGGGGCCTACGAGCAGTACTTC.

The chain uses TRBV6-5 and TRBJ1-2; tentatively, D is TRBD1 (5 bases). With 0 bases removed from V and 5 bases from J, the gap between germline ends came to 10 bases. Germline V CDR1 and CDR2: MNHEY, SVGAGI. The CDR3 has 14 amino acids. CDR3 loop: CASSYSGQKYGYTF. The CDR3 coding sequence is TGTGCCAGCAGTTACTCGGGGCAGAAGTATGGCTACACCTTC.

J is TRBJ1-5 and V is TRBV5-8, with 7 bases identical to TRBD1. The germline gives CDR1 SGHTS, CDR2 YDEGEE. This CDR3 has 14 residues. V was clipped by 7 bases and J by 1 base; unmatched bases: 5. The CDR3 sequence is CASRQGWSNQPQHF. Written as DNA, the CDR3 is TGTGCCAGCCGACAGGGATGGAGCAATCAGCCCCAGCATTTT.

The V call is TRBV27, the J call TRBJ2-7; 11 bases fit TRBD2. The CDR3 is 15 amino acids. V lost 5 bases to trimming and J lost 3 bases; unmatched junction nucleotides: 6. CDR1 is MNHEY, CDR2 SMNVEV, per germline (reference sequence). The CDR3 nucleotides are TGTGCCAGCAGTCTCTACGGGACTAGCGGCTACGAGCAGTACTTC. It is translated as CASSLYGTSGYEQYF.

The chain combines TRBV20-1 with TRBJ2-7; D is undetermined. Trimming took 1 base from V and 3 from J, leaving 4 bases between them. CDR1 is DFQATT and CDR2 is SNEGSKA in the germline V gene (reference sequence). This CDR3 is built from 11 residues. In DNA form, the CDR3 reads TGCAGTGCTAGAGGAGGCTACGAGCAGTACTTC. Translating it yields CSARGGYEQYF.

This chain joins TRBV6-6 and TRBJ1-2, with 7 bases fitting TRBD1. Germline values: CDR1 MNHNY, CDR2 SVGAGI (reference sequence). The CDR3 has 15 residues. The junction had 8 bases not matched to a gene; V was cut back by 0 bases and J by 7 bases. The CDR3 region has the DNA TGTGCCAGCAGTTACTCTGGAAGGGGGCGAGGTGGCTACACCTTC. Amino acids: CASSYSGRGRGGYTF.

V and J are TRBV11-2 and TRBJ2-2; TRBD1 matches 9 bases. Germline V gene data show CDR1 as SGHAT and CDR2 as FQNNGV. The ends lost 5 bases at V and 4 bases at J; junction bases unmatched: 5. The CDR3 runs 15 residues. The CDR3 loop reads CASSRDRAVTGELFF. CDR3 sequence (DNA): TGTGCCAGCAGCCGGGACAGGGCGGTCACCGGGGAGCTGTTTTTT.

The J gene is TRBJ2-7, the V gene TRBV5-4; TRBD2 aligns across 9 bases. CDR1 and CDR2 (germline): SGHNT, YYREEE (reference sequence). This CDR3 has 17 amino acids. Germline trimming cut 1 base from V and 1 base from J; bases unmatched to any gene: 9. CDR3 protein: CASSLTILAGSSYEQYF. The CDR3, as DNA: TGTGCCAGCAGCTTGACAATTCTAGCGGGAAGTTCCTACGAGCAGTACTTC.

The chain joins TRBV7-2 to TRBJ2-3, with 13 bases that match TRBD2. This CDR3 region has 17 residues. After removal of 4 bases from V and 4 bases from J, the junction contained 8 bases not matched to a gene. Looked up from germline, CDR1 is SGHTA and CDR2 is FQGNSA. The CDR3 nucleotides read TGTGCCAGCAGCTCCCGCTGGACTAGCGGGAGTGCAGATACGCAGTATTTT. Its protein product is CASSSRWTSGSADTQYF.

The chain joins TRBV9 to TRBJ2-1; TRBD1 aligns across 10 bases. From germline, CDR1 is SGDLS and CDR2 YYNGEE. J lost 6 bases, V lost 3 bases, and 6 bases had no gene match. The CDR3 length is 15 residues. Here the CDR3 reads CASSATGQGSNEQFF. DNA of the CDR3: TGTGCCAGCAGCGCGACGGGACAGGGGTCCAATGAGCAGTTCTTC.

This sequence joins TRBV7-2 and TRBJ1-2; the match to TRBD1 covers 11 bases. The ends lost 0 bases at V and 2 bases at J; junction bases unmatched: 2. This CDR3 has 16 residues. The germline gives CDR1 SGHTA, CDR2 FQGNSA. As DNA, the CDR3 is TGTGCCAGCAGCTTAGCTGGACAGGGGGCAAACTATGGCTACACCTTC. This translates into CASSLAGQGANYGYTF.

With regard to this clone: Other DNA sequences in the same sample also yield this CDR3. For the CDR3, the DNA is TGTGCCAGCAGCTTAGGATCCGCGGCAACTAATGAAAAACTGTTTTTT. Translation gives CASSLGSAATNEKLFF. V gene TRBV7-9 combines with J gene TRBJ1-4, with D unclear. The CDR3 length is 16 residues. Trimming took off 1 base at V and 0 bases at J, with 9 bases between the two ends. Germline CDR1 is SEHNR and CDR2 is FQNEAQ (reference sequence). The full variable domain, with the rest looked up from reference TRBV7-9 and TRBJ1-4, is DTGVSQNPRHKITKRGQNVTFRCDPISEHNRLYWYRQTLGQGPEFLTYFQNEAQLEKSRLLSDRFSAERPKGSFSTLEIQRTEQGDSAMYLCASSLGSAATNEKLFFGSGTQLSVL.

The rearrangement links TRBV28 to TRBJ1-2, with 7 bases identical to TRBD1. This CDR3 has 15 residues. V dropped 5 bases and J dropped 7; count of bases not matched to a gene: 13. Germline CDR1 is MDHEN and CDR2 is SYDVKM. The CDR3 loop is CASSPQVQGGGGYTF. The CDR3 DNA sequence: TGTGCCAGCAGTCCCCAGGTGCAGGGGGGCGGTGGCTACACCTTC.

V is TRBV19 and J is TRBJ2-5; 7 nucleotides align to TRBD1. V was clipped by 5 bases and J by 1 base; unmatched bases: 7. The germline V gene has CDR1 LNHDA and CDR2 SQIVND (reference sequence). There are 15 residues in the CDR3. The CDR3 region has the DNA TGTGCCAGTAGTCCAAGACAGGGCGCCCAAGAGACCCAGTACTTC. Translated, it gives CASSPRQGAQETQYF. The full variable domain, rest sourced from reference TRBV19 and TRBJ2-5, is DGGITQSPKYLFRKEGQNVTLSCEQNLNHDAMYWYRQDPGQGLRLIYYSQIVNDFQKGDIAEGYSVSREKKESFPLTVTSAQKNPTAFYLCASSPRQGAQETQYFGPGTRLLVL.